This TCR beta chain was profiled in a study of patients and donors after allogeneic stem cell transplantation. TCRdb reanalysed the RT-PCR reads using MiXCR and keeps one entry per CDR3 protein. The repertoire holds about 960,000 distinct CDR3 sequences, under 20% seen once, with 5% to 6.5% in the top ten. This CDR3 has 13 amino acids. The germline gives CDR1 MNHEY, CDR2 SVGEGT. J lost 3 bases, V lost 5 bases, and 4 bases had no gene match. Material: blood, either unsorted or a sorted T cell fraction (not recorded which). The sequence was obtained from a human donor who was either an allogeneic HSCT recipient or a stem cell or donor lymphocyte infusion donor (not recorded which). It is not recorded whose cells these are; they may come from a transplant donor. J is TRBJ2-7 and V is TRBV6-2 or TRBV6-3; 7 positions match TRBD1. The CDR3 DNA is TGTGCCAGCAGTAAAGGACAGGACTACGAGCAGTACTTC. Its translation: CASSKGQDYEQYF.